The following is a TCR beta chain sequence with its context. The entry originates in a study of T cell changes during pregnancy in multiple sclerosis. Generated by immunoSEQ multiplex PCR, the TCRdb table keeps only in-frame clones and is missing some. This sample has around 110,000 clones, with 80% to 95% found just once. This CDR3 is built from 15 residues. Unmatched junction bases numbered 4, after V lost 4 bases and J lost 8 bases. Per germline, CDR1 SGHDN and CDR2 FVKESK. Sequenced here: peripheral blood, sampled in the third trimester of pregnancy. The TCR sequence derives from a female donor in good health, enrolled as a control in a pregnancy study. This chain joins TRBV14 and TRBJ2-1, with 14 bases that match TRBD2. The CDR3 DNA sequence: TGTGCCAGCAGCCGGGGACTAGCGGGGGTTGATGAGCAGTTCTTC. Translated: CASSRGLAGVDEQFF. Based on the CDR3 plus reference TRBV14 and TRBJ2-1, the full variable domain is EAGVTQFPSHSVIEKGQTVTLRCDPISGHDNLYWYRRVMGKEIKFLLHFVKESKQDESGMPNNRFLAERTGGTYSTLKVQPAELEDSGVYFCASSRGLAGVDEQFFGPGTRLTVL.